The entry below describes one TCR beta chain. Its antigen is still unknown. Sorting defined naive CD4+ as CD4+CD8-CD45RO-CD45RA+ and naive CD8+ as CD8+CD4-CD45RA+CD27bright. The data stem from a study of healthy donors' naive CD4 and CD8 T cells. Study in general: Donors came from three age groups: 20-25, 40-50 and 60-70 years.

Notes on the study in general: A reported CD4+/CD8+ bias affected most V and J genes in naive cells. Bias from naive T cell homeostatic proliferation was not addressed.

Each TCR library used approximately 500 ng of total RNA and a linear amplification protocol. MiXCR, run by TCRdb on the reads, gives a single entry per CDR3 protein. The sample includes some 190,000 distinct CDR3 sequences, over 60% of them seen just once. The CDR3 sequence is 14 residues long. Germline CDR1 is DFQATT and CDR2 is SNEGSKA (reference sequence). The V segment lost 6 bases and the J segment 6 bases; nucleotides outside the gene matches: 6. The sequencing sample was made of naive CD4+ and CD8+ T cells sorted from blood, pooled from several donors. The clonotype originates from a pool of human donors in good health; the sample pools cells from several healthy donors. The chain couples TRBV20-1 to TRBJ2-3; 13 positions agree with TRBD2. The CDR3 sequence: CSAPTSGRADTQYF. CDR3 nucleotide sequence: TGCAGTGCGCCCACTAGCGGGAGGGCCGATACGCAGTATTTT.